This passage covers 22 T cell receptor beta chains from one sample sequenced in a study of blood T cell repertoires in COVID-19 (dated by TCRdb to the early 2020s). Library preparation employed the immunoSEQ multiplex PCR assay. As stored in TCRdb, this immuneACCESS dataset retains in-frame rearrangements with V and J assigned. A fraction of the clones does not appear; measured against another copy, unresolved V genes explain less than half of the discrepancy, and the remainder lacks a known reason. The sample includes under 250,000 clones, with about 82% observed a single time. The leading ten clones occupy approximately 5.1% of the sample. Sequencing used peripheral blood. These receptors came from a man in his fifties or sixties with COVID-19, enrolled during active disease.

The gene calls are TRBV4-1 and TRBJ2-7; weak D call: TRBD2 (5 bases). V lost 5 bases and J 0 bases, leaving 14 bases between the germline ends. The germline CDR1 and CDR2 sequences are MGHRA and YSYEKL. The CDR3 loop spans 15 amino acids. CDR3 residues: CASSSTRGSSYEQYF. In nucleotides, the CDR3 is TGCGCCAGCAGCTCCACTAGAGGGAGCTCCTACGAGCAGTACTTC.

This chain uses TRBV9 with TRBJ2-7; D perhaps matches TRBD2 (5 bases). Looked up from germline, CDR1 is SGDLS and CDR2 is YYNGEE. The CDR3 is 15 residues long. Trimming shortened V by 4 bases and J by 0 bases, and 14 bases separated the two germline ends. CDR3 loop: CASSPSPWSSYEQYF. As DNA, the CDR3 is TGTGCCAGCAGCCCTAGCCCGTGGAGCTCCTACGAGCAGTACTTC.

This clone was seen only once. The chain carries TRBV7-2 and TRBJ2-4, with D tentatively TRBD1 (6 bases). V was pared by 3 bases and J by 4 bases, with 13 bases between. CDR1 is SGHTA, CDR2 FQGNSA, per germline. This CDR3 has 15 amino acids. The DNA of the CDR3 is TGTGCCAGCAGCTTGGACAGTAATCAGAAAAACATTCAGTACTTC. Its translation is CASSLDSNQKNIQYF.

The chain employs TRBV6-5 and TRBJ1-3; 8 positions agree with TRBD1. CDR1 and CDR2 (germline): MNHEY, SVGAGI. The junction had 3 bases not matched to a gene; V was cut back by 6 bases and J by 2 bases. CDR3 size: 14 residues. The CDR3 reads CASSWTGTGNTIYF. Here the CDR3 DNA reads TGTGCCAGCAGCTGGACAGGGACTGGAAACACCATATATTTT.

The chain carries TRBV2 and TRBJ2-3; maybe TRBD1 (5 bases). Germline CDR1 reads SNHLY; CDR2 reads FYNNEI. Trimming took off 4 bases at V and 3 bases at J, with 11 bases between the two ends. There are 14 residues in the CDR3. The CDR3 loop is CASSVQGTTDTQYF. Here the CDR3 DNA reads TGTGCCAGCAGTGTGCAGGGTACGACAGATACGCAGTATTTT.

This chain connects TRBV27 to TRBJ1-2, with TRBD1 matching over 8 bases. V trimming: 6 bases; J trimming: 4 bases; junction bases outside the gene matches: 4. Per germline, CDR1 MNHEY and CDR2 SMNVEV (reference sequence). The CDR3 totals 13 residues. The CDR3 DNA is TGTGCCAGCAGGACAGGGGAGGGCTATGGCTACACCTTC. Its protein product is CASRTGEGYGYTF.

The gene calls are TRBV11-1 and TRBJ2-7; possibly TRBD2 for D (6 bases). V lost 4 bases to trimming and J lost 4 bases, with 11 bases between them. CDR3 size: 13 residues. Per the germline V gene, CDR1 is SGHAT and CDR2 is FQDESV (reference sequence). The CDR3 DNA is TGTGCCAGCAGCTATGCGGGGCCGTACGAGCAGTACTTC. Its translation: CASSYAGPYEQYF.

The chain employs TRBV9 and TRBJ1-1, with a tentative D call TRBD1 (5 bases). The CDR3 consists of 16 residues. Trimming left V 0 bases short and J 3 bases short, with 15 bases between. The germline gives CDR1 SGDLS, CDR2 YYNGEE. The DNA for the CDR3 is TGTGCCAGCAGCGTAGGAAATTCGGGGGTGGACACTGAAGCTTTCTTT. It codes for CASSVGNSGVDTEAFF.

The chain couples TRBV6-5 to TRBJ2-5; D is perhaps TRBD2 (5 bases). Germline-derived CDR1 and CDR2 are MNHEY and SVGAGI. Deletions cut 7 bases from V and 3 bases from J, with 9 bases between. This CDR3 contains 12 residues. CDR3 region: CASKGAEETQYF. In nucleotides, the CDR3 is TGTGCCAGCAAAGGAGCGGAAGAGACCCAGTACTTC.

The genes are TRBV6-1 and TRBJ2-5; weak D call: TRBD1 (6 bases). The CDR3 loop spans 14 amino acids. Trimming shortened V by 2 bases and J by 4 bases, and 11 bases separated the two germline ends. Germline lookup yields CDR1 MNHNS and CDR2 SASEGT. This CDR3 reads CASSEWLRGETQYF. The CDR3 DNA reads as TGTGCCAGCAGTGAATGGCTCAGGGGAGAGACCCAGTACTTC.

A word on this clone: The same CDR3 also results from other DNA sequences found in this sample. The chain is built from TRBV19 and TRBJ2-2; D ambiguous. The V end was cut by 3 bases, the J end by 0 bases, with 8 bases between. The germline V gene encodes CDR1 LNHDA and CDR2 SQIVND (reference sequence). The CDR3 extends over 15 amino acids. The CDR3 here is CASSIGQANTGELFF. The CDR3 nucleotides are TGTGCCAGTAGTATTGGTCAGGCGAACACCGGGGAGCTGTTTTTT.

The chain recombines TRBV29-1 with TRBJ1-2; no definite D call. Germline-derived CDR1 and CDR2 are SQVTM and ANQGSEA. The CDR3 is 13 amino acids. V lost 3 bases and J lost 5, with 13 bases in between. The DNA of the CDR3 is TGCAGCGTTGACTTCGGGGATCGGTATGGCTACACCTTC. It codes for CSVDFGDRYGYTF.

This chain connects TRBV7-8 to TRBJ1-5; D is unresolved. Trimming removed 5 bases from V and 3 bases from J, with 8 bases in between. Germline lookup yields CDR1 SGHVS and CDR2 FQNEAQ. The CDR3 is 13 residues long. The CDR3 DNA reads TGTGCCAGCAGCGTAGACACCAATCAGCCCCAGCATTTT. Encoded protein: CASSVDTNQPQHF.

J is TRBJ1-5 and V is TRBV2; D perhaps matches TRBD1 (5 bases). The ends were cut back, 7 bases at V and 6 bases at J, with 13 bases in the middle. From germline, CDR1 is SNHLY and CDR2 FYNNEI. This CDR3 spans 13 amino acids. The CDR3 here is CASTPGGTQPQHF. In DNA form, the CDR3 reads TGTGCCAGCACCCCCGGGGGGACTCAGCCCCAGCATTTT.

The rearrangement joins TRBV19 to TRBJ1-5; TRBD1 matches 8 bases. From germline, CDR1 is LNHDA and CDR2 SQIVND (reference sequence). Trimming cost V 6 bases and J 6 bases; bases outside gene matches: 7. The CDR3 has 14 amino acids. DNA of the CDR3: TGTGCCAGTAGCGAGGGCAGGGGGCCTCAGCCCCAGCATTTT. Protein sequence: CASSEGRGPQPQHF.

The table lists this clone with a few counts. The chain joins TRBV6-1 to TRBJ1-1, with D unresolved. This CDR3 is 13 amino acids long. Germline CDR1 MNHNS, CDR2 SASEGT. Trimming removed 1 base at V and 10 bases at J, with 13 bases between. CDR3 sequence reads: CASSEDERRLAFF. The CDR3 DNA reads as TGTGCCAGCAGTGAAGATGAGCGAAGGTTAGCTTTCTTT.

The rearrangement uses TRBV24-1 and TRBJ2-2, with 12 bases fitting TRBD1. V trimming: 3 bases; J trimming: 2 bases; junction bases outside the gene matches: 6. The CDR3 length is 18 residues. The germline CDR1 and CDR2 sequences are KGHDR and SFDVKD. The CDR3 region has the DNA TGTGCCACCAGTGATCCGTCGGGGACAGGGGGCAACACCGGGGAGCTGTTTTTT. Translated: CATSDPSGTGGNTGELFF.

The chain couples TRBV7-9 to TRBJ2-7, with 9 bases lining up with TRBD1. V lost 6 bases, J lost 2 bases, and 17 bases stayed unmatched. Germline loops: CDR1 SEHNR, CDR2 FQNEAQ (reference sequence). The CDR3 contains 18 residues. The CDR3 here is CASSTAIDHRGRTYEQYF. The CDR3, as DNA: TGTGCCAGCAGTACTGCCATCGATCACAGGGGGCGGACCTACGAGCAGTACTTC.

The chain combines TRBV6-1 with TRBJ2-7; TRBD1 matches 10 bases. The germline V gene encodes CDR1 MNHNS and CDR2 SASEGT. Losses at the gene ends were 0 bases for V and 3 bases for J; bases not matched to a gene: 2. CDR3 length: 15 amino acids. CDR3 DNA: TGTGCCAGCAGTGAAGCGACAGGGGGCGACTACGAGCAGTACTTC. It translates to CASSEATGGDYEQYF.

The chain links TRBV6-1 to TRBJ1-3; D possibly corresponds to TRBD1 (5 bases). Trimming shortened V by 3 bases and J by 6 bases, and 12 bases separated the two germline ends. The CDR3 is made up of 14 amino acids. CDR1 is MNHNS and CDR2 is SASEGT in the germline V gene. CDR3 coding DNA: TGTGCCAGCAGTGAGCGACAAGGACAAAACACCATATATTTT. Translated: CASSERQGQNTIYF.

The chain couples TRBV6-5 to TRBJ2-3, with D uncertain. CDR3 length: 14 amino acids. The V and J ends lost 3 bases and 2 bases respectively, with 9 bases between them. Germline V lookup: CDR1 MNHEY, CDR2 SVGAGI. CDR3 sequence (DNA): TGTGCCAGCAGTTATGGGCCAAACACAGATACGCAGTATTTT. The encoded protein is CASSYGPNTDTQYF.

This chain links TRBV27 with TRBJ2-7; D might be TRBD2 (6 bases). CDR1 is MNHEY and CDR2 is SMNVEV in the germline V gene (reference sequence). CDR3 length: 12 residues. V gave up 7 bases and J gave up 3 bases, with 10 bases separating them. In DNA, the CDR3 is TGTGCCAGCACTAACGGGGGCTACGAGCAGTACTTC. Amino acids: CASTNGGYEQYF.